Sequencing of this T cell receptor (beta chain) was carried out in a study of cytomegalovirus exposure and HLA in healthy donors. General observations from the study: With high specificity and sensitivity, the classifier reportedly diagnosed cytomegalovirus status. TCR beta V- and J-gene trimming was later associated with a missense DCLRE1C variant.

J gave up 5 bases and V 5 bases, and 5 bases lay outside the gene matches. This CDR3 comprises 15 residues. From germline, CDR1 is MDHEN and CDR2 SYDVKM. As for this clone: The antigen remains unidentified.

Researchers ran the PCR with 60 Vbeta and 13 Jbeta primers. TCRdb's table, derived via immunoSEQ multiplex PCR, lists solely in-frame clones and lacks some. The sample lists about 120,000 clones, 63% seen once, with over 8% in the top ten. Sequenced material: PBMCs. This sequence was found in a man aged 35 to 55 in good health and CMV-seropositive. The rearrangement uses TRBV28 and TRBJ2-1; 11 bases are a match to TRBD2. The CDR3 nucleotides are TGTGCCAGCAGTGCGCCGGGACTAGCGGACAATGAGCAGTTCTTC. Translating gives CASSAPGLADNEQFF.